Here is one T cell receptor beta chain with its context. The CDR3 consists of 13 residues. Germline V gene data show CDR1 as SGHTA and CDR2 as FQGTGA. With 0 bases removed from V and 6 bases from J, the gap between germline ends came to 6 bases. These data come from a study of blood T cell repertoires in COVID-19. In the authors' methods: The assay estimated nucleated cells by amplifying reference gene primers. Generated by immunoSEQ multiplex PCR, the TCRdb table keeps only in-frame clones and is missing some. V and J calls and clone size are copied from that table; D and trimming were computed from the DNA. This table holds some 250,000 clones, 84% found once.

This chain connects TRBV7-3 to TRBJ1-5; D ambiguous. This sequence was found in a man aged 55-75 years with acute or convalescent COVID-19. The specimen sequenced was peripheral blood. Here the CDR3 reads CASSLTGSQPQHF. Written as DNA, the CDR3 is TGTGCCAGCAGCTTAACAGGGAGTCAGCCCCAGCATTTT. Full variable domain (remainder filled in from reference TRBV7-3 and TRBJ1-5): GAGVSQTPSNKVTEKGKYVELRCDPISGHTALYWYRQSLGQGPEFLIYFQGTGAADDSGLPNDRFFAVRPEGSVSTLKIQRTERGDSAVYLCASSLTGSQPQHFGDGTRLSIL.